This TCR beta chain was captured in a study of T-cell memory formation after mild COVID-19. General observations from the study: The study detected some responding clones in pre-infection memory, suggesting cross-reactive memory joined.

V shed 3 bases and J shed 3 bases, with 11 bases lying between them. CDR1 is SGHTA, CDR2 FQGNSA, per germline. The CDR3 is 14 residues long. TCRdb fed the 5' RACE reads into MiXCR, producing one record per CDR3 protein. Of over 350,000 distinct CDR3 sequences listed, roughly 15% were seen once; the top ten hold about 22%. For this clonotype: Antigen: not known.

The sample consisted of PBMCs or a T cell subset sorted from them (not recorded which). The chain uses TRBV7-2 and TRBJ1-2, with TRBD1 as a possible D gene (5 bases). This receptor was taken from a man aged 18 to 30 who had mild COVID-19 (a few samples of this study predate the infection). Cell type and time point are not known. CDR3 in DNA: TGTGCCAGCAGCTTTGTGGGACCTGACTATGGCTACACCTTC. Translating gives CASSFVGPDYGYTF.